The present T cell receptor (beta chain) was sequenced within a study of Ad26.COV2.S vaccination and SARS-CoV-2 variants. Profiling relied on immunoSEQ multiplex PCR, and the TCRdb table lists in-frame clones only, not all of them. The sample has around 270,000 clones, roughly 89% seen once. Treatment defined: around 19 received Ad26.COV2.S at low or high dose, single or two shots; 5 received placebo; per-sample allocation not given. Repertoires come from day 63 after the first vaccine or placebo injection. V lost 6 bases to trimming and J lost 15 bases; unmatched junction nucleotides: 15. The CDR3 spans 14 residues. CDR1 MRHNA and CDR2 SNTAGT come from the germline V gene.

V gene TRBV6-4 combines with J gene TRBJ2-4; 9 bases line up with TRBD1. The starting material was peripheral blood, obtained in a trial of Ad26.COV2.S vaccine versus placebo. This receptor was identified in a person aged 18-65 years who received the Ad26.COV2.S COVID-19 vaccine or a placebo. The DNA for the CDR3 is TGTGCCAGCAGCGCGTCCCCCGGGACAGGGCAACTGTACTTC. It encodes CASSASPGTGQLYF.